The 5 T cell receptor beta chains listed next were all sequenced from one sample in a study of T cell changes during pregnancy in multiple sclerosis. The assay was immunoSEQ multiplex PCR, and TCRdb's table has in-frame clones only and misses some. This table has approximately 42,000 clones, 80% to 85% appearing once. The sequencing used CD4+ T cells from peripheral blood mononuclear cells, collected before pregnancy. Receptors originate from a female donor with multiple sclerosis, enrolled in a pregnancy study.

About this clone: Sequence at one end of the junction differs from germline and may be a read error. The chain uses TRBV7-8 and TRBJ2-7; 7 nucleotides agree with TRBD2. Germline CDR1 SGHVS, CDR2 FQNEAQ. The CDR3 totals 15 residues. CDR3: CASSPPSGYSHEQYF. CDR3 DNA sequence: TGTGCCAGCAGCCCCCCTAGCGGATACTCCCACGAGCAGTACTTC. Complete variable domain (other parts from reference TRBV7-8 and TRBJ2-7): GAGVSQSPRYKVAKRGQDVALRCDPISGHVSLFWYQQALGQGPEFLTYFQNEAQLDKSGLPSDRFFAERPEGSVSTLKIQRTQQEDSAVYLCASSPPSGYSHEQYFGPGTRLTVT.

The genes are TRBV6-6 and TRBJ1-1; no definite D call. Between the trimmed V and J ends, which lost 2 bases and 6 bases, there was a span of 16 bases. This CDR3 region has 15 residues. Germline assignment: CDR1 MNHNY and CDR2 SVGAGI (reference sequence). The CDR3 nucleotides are TGTGCCAGCAGTTACGCCGGATCCCTTGAGGCTGAAGCTTTCTTT. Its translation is CASSYAGSLEAEAFF.

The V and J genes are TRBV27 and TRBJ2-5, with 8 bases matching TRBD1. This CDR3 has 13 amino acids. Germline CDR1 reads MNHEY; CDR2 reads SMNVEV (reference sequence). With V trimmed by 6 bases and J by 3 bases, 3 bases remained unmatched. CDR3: CASRKTGEETQYF. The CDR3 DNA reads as TGTGCCAGCAGAAAGACAGGGGAAGAGACCCAGTACTTC.

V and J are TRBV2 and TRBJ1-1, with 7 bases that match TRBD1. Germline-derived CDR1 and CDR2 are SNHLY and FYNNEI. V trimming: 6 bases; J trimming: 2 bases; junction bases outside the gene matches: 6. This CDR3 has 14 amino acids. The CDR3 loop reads CASRVDRYNTEAFF. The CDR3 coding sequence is TGTGCCAGCAGGGTGGACAGGTACAACACTGAAGCTTTCTTT. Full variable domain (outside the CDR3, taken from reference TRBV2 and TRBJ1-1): EPEVTQTPSHQVTQMGQEVILRCVPISNHLYFYWYRQILGQKVEFLVSFYNNEISEKSEIFDDQFSVERPDGSNFTLKIRSTKLEDSAMYFCASRVDRYNTEAFFGQGTRLTVV.

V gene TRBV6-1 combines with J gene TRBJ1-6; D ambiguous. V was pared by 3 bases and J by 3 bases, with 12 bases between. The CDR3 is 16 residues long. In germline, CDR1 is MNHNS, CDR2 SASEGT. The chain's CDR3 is CASSEGRVDYNSPLHF. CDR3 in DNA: TGTGCCAGCAGTGAGGGGAGGGTTGACTATAATTCACCCCTCCACTTT.